These 24 T cell receptor beta chains originate from one sample sequenced in a study of CD8+ T cells in alopecia areata. cDNA prepared by RNA extraction and subsequent reverse transcription served as the template for sequencing. Profiled with immunoSEQ multiplex PCR; TCRdb holds only in-frame clones, not every one. Found here are 110,000 or so clones, approximately 59% of them singletons; the top ten hold 20% to 25%. Input material: CD8+ T cells sorted from blood. The receptors originated from a human donor in good health.

In this sample, this clone turned up a few times. The CDR3 sequence: CSVRDRPFEQYF. CDR3 DNA sequence: TGCAGCGTTAGGGACAGACCGTTCGAGCAGTACTTC. This chain connects TRBV29-1 to TRBJ2-7; TRBD1 aligns across 7 bases. The CDR3 length is 12 residues. CDR1 is SQVTM, CDR2 ANQGSEA, per germline. The ends lost 5 bases at V and 6 bases at J; junction bases unmatched: 7.

V is TRBV5-1 and J is TRBJ1-1; no clear D. CDR3 length equals 11 residues. Germline lookup yields CDR1 SGHRS and CDR2 YFSETQ. The germline V and J ends were trimmed by 0 bases and 6 bases, with 3 bases remaining between them. The CDR3 DNA sequence: TGCGCCAGCAGCTTGGGACCTGAAGCTTTCTTT. Translated, it gives CASSLGPEAFF.

V gene TRBV5-6 combines with J gene TRBJ2-5; possible D gene TRBD2, 6 bases. This CDR3 region has 16 residues. Germline V gene lookup returns CDR1 SGHDT and CDR2 YYEEEE. Trimming left V 2 bases short and J 6 bases short, with 20 bases between. CDR3 loop: CASSFRLRESAKTQYF. The CDR3 bases are TGTGCCAGCAGCTTTCGTCTGCGGGAATCGGCGAAGACCCAGTACTTC.

The V gene is TRBV13, the J gene TRBJ2-2; tentatively, D is TRBD1 (5 bases). Germline assignment: CDR1 PRHDT and CDR2 FYEKMQ (reference sequence). The CDR3 has 16 residues. Trimming left V 2 bases short and J 1 base short, with 11 bases between. The CDR3 spells CASSLIGHRNTGELFF. Written as DNA, the CDR3 is TGTGCCAGCAGCTTAATCGGACATAGGAACACCGGGGAGCTGTTTTTT. Combining the CDR3 with reference TRBV13 and TRBJ2-2 gives the whole variable domain AAGVIQSPRHLIKEKRETATLKCYPIPRHDTVYWYQQGPGQDPQFLISFYEKMQSDKGSIPDRFSAQQFSDYHSELNMSSLELGDSALYFCASSLIGHRNTGELFFGEGSRLTVL.

The table lists this clone with a count of one. The chain uses TRBV23-1 and TRBJ1-6, with a weak D call TRBD1 (5 bases). TRBV23-1 is filed as an ORF, its function uncertain. V was trimmed by 0 bases and J by 7 bases, leaving 13 bases between them. This CDR3 contains 16 residues. CDR3 sequence: CASSQSGRARNSPLHF. The CDR3 DNA sequence: TGCGCCAGCAGTCAATCTGGCAGGGCTCGAAATTCACCCCTCCACTTT.

The V and J genes are TRBV4-1 and TRBJ2-3; D unclear. Germline values: CDR1 MGHRA, CDR2 YSYEKL. The V gene lost 0 bases and the J gene lost 0 bases, with 4 bases spanning the gap. The CDR3 has 14 residues. This CDR3 reads CASSQDDSTDTQYF. The DNA for the CDR3 is TGCGCCAGCAGCCAAGATGACAGCACAGATACGCAGTATTTT.

The V gene is TRBV28, the J gene TRBJ2-7; D is tentatively TRBD1 or TRBD2 (6 bases each). Germline loops: CDR1 MDHEN, CDR2 SYDVKM. V lost 6 bases to trimming and J lost 4 bases, with 13 bases between them. The CDR3 runs 13 residues. The DNA for the CDR3 is TGTGCCAGCAGCGCACGGGGGCGGTACGAGCAGTACTTC. Its translation is CASSARGRYEQYF.

The table lists this clone with a few counts. The rearrangement uses TRBV5-1 and TRBJ2-3; TRBD1 might be the D (6 bases). Deletions cut 0 bases from V and 3 bases from J, with 8 bases between. The CDR3 covers 14 residues. Germline V CDR1 and CDR2: SGHRS, YFSETQ. CDR3 loop: CASSLDRATDTQYF. The CDR3, as DNA: TGCGCCAGCAGCTTGGACAGGGCAACAGATACGCAGTATTTT. Together with reference TRBV5-1 and TRBJ2-3, the CDR3 gives the full variable domain: KAGVTQTPRYLIKTRGQQVTLSCSPISGHRSVSWYQQTPGQGLQFLFEYFSETQRNKGNFPGRFSGRQFSNSRSEMNVSTLELGDSALYLCASSLDRATDTQYFGPGTRLTVL.

The rearrangement uses TRBV5-6 and TRBJ1-1; D call uncertain. CDR1 is SGHDT and CDR2 is YYEEEE in the germline V gene. The CDR3 is 12 amino acids. Trimming removed 4 bases from V and 3 bases from J, with 7 bases in between. The CDR3 bases are TGTGCCAGCAGCCAAGGGTACACTGAAGCTTTCTTT. It codes for CASSQGYTEAFF.

V usage is TRBV25-1 and J usage is TRBJ2-1; D possibly corresponds to TRBD1 (5 bases). Germline V CDR1 and CDR2: MGHDK, SYGVNS. This CDR3 is 12 amino acids long. V shed 5 bases and J shed 7 bases, with 9 bases lying between them. CDR3 in amino acids: CASSSKGNEQFF. CDR3 sequence (DNA): TGTGCCAGCAGTAGTAAGGGGAATGAGCAGTTCTTC.

This clone was detected a few times. This chain links TRBV23-1 with TRBJ1-5; the D gene is possibly TRBD1 (5 bases). TRBV23-1 is filed as an ORF, its function uncertain. V lost 0 bases to trimming and J lost 7 bases, with 13 bases between them. The CDR3 consists of 15 residues. CDR3 protein: CASSQSGGGRQPQHF. CDR3 bases: TGCGCCAGCAGTCAATCCGGCGGGGGTAGGCAGCCCCAGCATTTT.

The genes are TRBV29-1 and TRBJ2-7; 7 bases line up with TRBD2. This CDR3 has 16 residues. Trimming cost V 4 bases and J 0 bases; bases outside gene matches: 12. The germline V gene has CDR1 SQVTM and CDR2 ANQGSEA. CDR3 bases: TGCAGCGTTGGGGGGGGTTTGCGGGGACCCTCCTACGAGCAGTACTTC. The encoded protein is CSVGGGLRGPSYEQYF.

Here the CDR3 DNA reads TGTGCCAGCAGTTTTCCGGCAGGGGGAACTGAAGCTTTCTTT. Amino acids: CASSFPAGGTEAFF. J is TRBJ1-1 and V is TRBV28, with TRBD1 identical over 7 bases. The ends lost 3 bases at V and 5 bases at J; junction bases unmatched: 6. The CDR3 spans 14 residues. Germline lookup yields CDR1 MDHEN and CDR2 SYDVKM.

The chain combines TRBV6-6 with TRBJ2-1; no clear D. Deletions cut 5 bases from V and 10 bases from J, with 3 bases between. Germline assignment: CDR1 MNHNY and CDR2 SVGAGI (reference sequence). The CDR3 length is 9 residues. CDR3 sequence reads: CASSTEQFF. DNA for the CDR3: TGTGCCAGCAGTACCGAGCAGTTCTTC.

This clone was counted once. Different DNA sequences within this sample yield the same CDR3. The chain has TRBV29-1 and TRBJ2-1; D remains unclear. Trimming removed 3 bases from V and 4 bases from J, with 16 bases in between. The CDR3 totals 15 residues. From germline, CDR1 is SQVTM and CDR2 ANQGSEA. The chain's CDR3 is CSVEVGLSSYNEQFF. The CDR3 nucleotides read TGCAGCGTTGAGGTTGGCCTTAGCTCTTACAATGAGCAGTTCTTC.

The chain carries TRBV7-2 and TRBJ2-3, with D perhaps TRBD1 or TRBD2 (6 bases each). The CDR3 is made up of 17 amino acids. V gave up 3 bases and J gave up 2 bases, with 18 bases separating them. Germline lookup yields CDR1 SGHTA and CDR2 FQGNSA. CDR3 in amino acids: CASSFVDQGGYTDTQYF. CDR3 coding DNA: TGTGCCAGCAGCTTCGTAGACCAAGGGGGGTACACAGATACGCAGTATTTT.

V usage is TRBV2 and J usage is TRBJ2-5; no firm D call. The CDR3 runs 15 residues. Germline V gene data show CDR1 as SNHLY and CDR2 as FYNNEI. V was pared by 4 bases and J by 0 bases, with 12 bases between. The CDR3 DNA reads as TGTGCCAGCAGTGTGAGCAGGAATTACCAAGAGACCCAGTACTTC. This codes for CASSVSRNYQETQYF.

This clone showed up just a few times. This sequence joins TRBV13 and TRBJ2-1, with D possibly matching TRBD1 (6 bases). The V end lost 2 bases, the J end lost 8 bases, and 10 bases lay between the germline ends. CDR1 is PRHDT and CDR2 is FYEKMQ in the germline V gene (reference sequence). This CDR3 comprises 13 residues. CDR3 nucleotides: TGTGCCAGCAGCTTAAGGGGGATAGATGAGCAGTTCTTC. It encodes CASSLRGIDEQFF.

This chain connects TRBV7-9 to TRBJ2-7, with a possible D match to TRBD2 (6 bases). The CDR3 length is 14 residues. V lost 8 bases, J lost 0 bases, and 14 bases lay in between. In germline, CDR1 is SEHNR, CDR2 FQNEAQ (reference sequence). Here the CDR3 DNA reads TGTGCCAGCGGAATAGCGGCCAGCTCCTACGAGCAGTACTTC. The encoded protein is CASGIAASSYEQYF.

J is TRBJ2-3 and V is TRBV10-3; 9 bases match TRBD2. There are 15 residues in the CDR3. In germline, CDR1 is ENHRY, CDR2 SYGVKD. V trimming: 2 bases; J trimming: 1 base; junction bases outside the gene matches: 1. CDR3 nucleotides: TGTGCCATCAGTGAGAAGCGGGGGGGCACAGATACGCAGTATTTT. This sequence encodes CAISEKRGGTDTQYF.

The chain recombines TRBV13 with TRBJ2-5, with TRBD2 matching 11 bases. Trimming took 4 bases from V and 2 from J; bases not matched to a gene: 3. Germline CDR1 is PRHDT and CDR2 is FYEKMQ (reference sequence). This CDR3 is built from 15 residues. For the CDR3, the DNA is TGTGCCAGCAGCTCTAGCGGGGGGATGCAAGAGACCCAGTACTTC. This encodes CASSSSGGMQETQYF.

The rearrangement uses TRBV29-1 and TRBJ1-2; 7 bases fit TRBD1. The CDR3 has 16 amino acids. The V gene's germline CDR1 is SQVTM and CDR2 ANQGSEA. V lost 1 base to trimming and J lost 5 bases; unmatched junction nucleotides: 13. In DNA form, the CDR3 reads TGCAGCGTTGAAGGGTTAGGGAGACAGGGAATGTATGGCTACACCTTC. Translated, it gives CSVEGLGRQGMYGYTF.

This clone was recorded a few times. The CDR3 DNA is TGTGCCAGCAACCGAGCCCGGGCTGGGGACACTGAAGCTTTCTTT. This translates into CASNRARAGDTEAFF. The chain is built from TRBV6-6 and TRBJ1-1; D not resolved. Germline CDR1 and CDR2: MNHNY and SVGAGI (reference sequence). The CDR3 has 15 amino acids. V lost 7 bases to trimming and J lost 3 bases, with 18 bases between them.

The rearrangement joins TRBV5-4 to TRBJ2-1, with TRBD2 matching 11 bases. This CDR3 comprises 17 residues. Germline CDR1 and CDR2: SGHNT and YYREEE (reference sequence). The trim removed 0 bases at V and 6 bases at J, leaving 8 bases unmatched. The CDR3 coding sequence is TGTGCCAGCAGCTTGGCCCTTAGCGGGGGGGCGGTCAATGAGCAGTTCTTC. Its protein is CASSLALSGGAVNEQFF. The full variable domain, its missing parts supplied by reference TRBV5-4 and TRBJ2-1, is ETGVTQSPTHLIKTRGQQVTLRCSSQSGHNTVSWYQQALGQGPQFIFQYYREEENGRGNFPPRFSGLQFPNYSSELNVNALELDDSALYLCASSLALSGGAVNEQFFGPGTRLTVL.